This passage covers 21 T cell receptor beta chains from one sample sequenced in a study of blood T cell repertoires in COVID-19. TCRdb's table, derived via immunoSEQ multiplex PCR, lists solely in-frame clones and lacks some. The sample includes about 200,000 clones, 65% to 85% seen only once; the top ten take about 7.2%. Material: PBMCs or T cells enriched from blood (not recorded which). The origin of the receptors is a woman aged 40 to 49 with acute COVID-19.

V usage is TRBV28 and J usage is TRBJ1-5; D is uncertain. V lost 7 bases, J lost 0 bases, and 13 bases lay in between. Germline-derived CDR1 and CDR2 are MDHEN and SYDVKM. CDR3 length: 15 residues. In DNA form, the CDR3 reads TGTGCCAGCATAGCCAGCGGGAATAGCAATCAGCCCCAGCATTTT. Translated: CASIASGNSNQPQHF. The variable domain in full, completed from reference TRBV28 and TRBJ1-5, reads DVKVTQSSRYLVKRTGEKVFLECVQDMDHENMFWYRQDPGLGLRLIYFSYDVKMKEKGDIPEGYSVSREKKERFSLILESASTNQTSMYLCASIASGNSNQPQHFGDGTRLSIL.

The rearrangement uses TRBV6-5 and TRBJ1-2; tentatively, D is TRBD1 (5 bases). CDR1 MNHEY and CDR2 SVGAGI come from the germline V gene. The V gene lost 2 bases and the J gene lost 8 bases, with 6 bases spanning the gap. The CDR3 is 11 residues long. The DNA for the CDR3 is TGTGCCAGCAGTTACAGGGGCGGCTACACCTTC. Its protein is CASSYRGGYTF.

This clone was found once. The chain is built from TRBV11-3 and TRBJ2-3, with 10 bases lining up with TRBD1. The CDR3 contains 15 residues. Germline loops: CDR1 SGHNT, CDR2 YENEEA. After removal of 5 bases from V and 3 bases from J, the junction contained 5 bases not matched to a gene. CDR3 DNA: TGTGCCAGCAGCCCGTCGGGACAGGGGACAGATACGCAGTATTTT. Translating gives CASSPSGQGTDTQYF.

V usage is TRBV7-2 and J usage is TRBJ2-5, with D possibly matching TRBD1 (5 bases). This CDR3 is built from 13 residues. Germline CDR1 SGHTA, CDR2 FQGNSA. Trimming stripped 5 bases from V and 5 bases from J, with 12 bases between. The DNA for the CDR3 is TGTGCCAGCAGCGGCAGGGTCCAGGAGACCCAGTACTTC. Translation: CASSGRVQETQYF.

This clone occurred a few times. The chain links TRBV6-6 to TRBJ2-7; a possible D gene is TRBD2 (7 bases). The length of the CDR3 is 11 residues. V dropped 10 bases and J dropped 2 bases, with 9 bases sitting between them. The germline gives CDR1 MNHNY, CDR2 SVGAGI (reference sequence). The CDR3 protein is CANGGPYEQYF. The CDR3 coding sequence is TGTGCCAACGGGGGGCCCTACGAGCAGTACTTC.

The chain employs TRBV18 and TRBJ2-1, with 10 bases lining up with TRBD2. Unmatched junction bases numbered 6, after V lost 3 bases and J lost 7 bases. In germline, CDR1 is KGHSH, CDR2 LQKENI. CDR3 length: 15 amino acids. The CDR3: CASSPTSGIRNEQFF. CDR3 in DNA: TGTGCCAGCTCACCCACTAGCGGGATTAGGAATGAGCAGTTCTTC.

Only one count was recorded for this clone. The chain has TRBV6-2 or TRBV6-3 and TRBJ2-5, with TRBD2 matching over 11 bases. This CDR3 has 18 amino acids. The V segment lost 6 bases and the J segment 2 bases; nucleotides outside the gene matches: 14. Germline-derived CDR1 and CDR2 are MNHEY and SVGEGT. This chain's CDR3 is CASSRDTLAGGFQETQYF. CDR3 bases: TGTGCCAGCAGCCGCGACACGCTAGCGGGGGGTTTTCAAGAGACCCAGTACTTC.

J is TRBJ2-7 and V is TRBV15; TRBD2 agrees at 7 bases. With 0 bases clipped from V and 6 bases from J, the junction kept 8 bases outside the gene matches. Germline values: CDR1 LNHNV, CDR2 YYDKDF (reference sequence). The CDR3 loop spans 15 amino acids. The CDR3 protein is CATSRDRLAALEQYF. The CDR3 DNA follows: TGTGCCACCAGCAGAGATCGGCTAGCGGCCCTCGAGCAGTACTTC.

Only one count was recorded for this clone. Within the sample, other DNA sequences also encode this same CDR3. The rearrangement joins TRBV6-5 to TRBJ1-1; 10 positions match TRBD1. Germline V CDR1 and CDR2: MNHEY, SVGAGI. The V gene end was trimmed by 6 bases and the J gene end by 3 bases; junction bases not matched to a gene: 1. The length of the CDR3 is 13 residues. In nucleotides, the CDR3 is TGTGCCAGCAGAGGGACAGGGGACACTGAAGCTTTCTTT. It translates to CASRGTGDTEAFF.

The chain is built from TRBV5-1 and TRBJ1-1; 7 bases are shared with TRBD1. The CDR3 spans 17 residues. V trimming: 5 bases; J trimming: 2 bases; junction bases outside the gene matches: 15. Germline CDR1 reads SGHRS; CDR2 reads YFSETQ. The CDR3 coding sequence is TGCGCCAGCAGTCACAGAACAGTCCGGGACAGCAACACTGAAGCTTTCTTT. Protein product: CASSHRTVRDSNTEAFF.

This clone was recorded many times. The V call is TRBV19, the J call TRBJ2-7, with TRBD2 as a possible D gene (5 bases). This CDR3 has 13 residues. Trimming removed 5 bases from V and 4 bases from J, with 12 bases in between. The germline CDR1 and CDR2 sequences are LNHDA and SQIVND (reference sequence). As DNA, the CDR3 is TGTGCCAGTAGTTCCCTCCCGGGGTACGAGCAGTACTTC. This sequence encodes CASSSLPGYEQYF.

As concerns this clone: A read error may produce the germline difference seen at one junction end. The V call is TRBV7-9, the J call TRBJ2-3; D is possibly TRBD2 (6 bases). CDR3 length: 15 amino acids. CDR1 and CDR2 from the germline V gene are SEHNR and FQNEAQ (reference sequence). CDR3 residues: CASSLGGAGTDTLYF. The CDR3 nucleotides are TGTGCCAGCAGCTTGGGCGGGGCGGGCACAGATACGCTGTATTTT.

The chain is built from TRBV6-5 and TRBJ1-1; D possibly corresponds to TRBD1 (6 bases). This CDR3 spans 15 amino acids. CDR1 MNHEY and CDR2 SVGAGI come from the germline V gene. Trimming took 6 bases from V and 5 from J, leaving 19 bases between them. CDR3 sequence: CASSRSTGRGTEAFF. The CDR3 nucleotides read TGTGCCAGCAGCCGAAGTACAGGCAGGGGTACTGAAGCTTTCTTT.

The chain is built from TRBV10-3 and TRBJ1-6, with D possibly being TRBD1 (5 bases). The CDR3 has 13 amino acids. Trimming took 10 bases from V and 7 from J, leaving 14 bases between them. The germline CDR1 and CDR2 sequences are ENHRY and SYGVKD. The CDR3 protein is CATTPGDNSPLHF. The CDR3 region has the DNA TGTGCCACTACACCGGGGGACAATTCACCCCTCCACTTT.

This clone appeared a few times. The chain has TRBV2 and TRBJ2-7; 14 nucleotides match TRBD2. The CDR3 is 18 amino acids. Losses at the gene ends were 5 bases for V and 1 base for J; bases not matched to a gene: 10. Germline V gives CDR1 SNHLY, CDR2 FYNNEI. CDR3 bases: TGTGCCAGCAGTCAGGGACTAGCGGGAGTAGGTAGTTCCTACGAGCAGTACTTC. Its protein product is CASSQGLAGVGSSYEQYF.

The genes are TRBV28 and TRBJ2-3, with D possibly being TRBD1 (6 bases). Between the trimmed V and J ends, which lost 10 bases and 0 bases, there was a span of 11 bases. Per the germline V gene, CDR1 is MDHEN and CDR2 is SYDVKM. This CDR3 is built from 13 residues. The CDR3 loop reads CATLRGSTDTQYF. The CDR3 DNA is TGTGCCACCCTAAGGGGGAGCACAGATACGCAGTATTTT.

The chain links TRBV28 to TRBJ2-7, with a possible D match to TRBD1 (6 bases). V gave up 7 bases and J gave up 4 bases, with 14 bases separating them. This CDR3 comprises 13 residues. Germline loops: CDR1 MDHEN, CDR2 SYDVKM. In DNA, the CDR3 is TGTGCCAGCAACCCACAGGGAAGGTACGAGCAGTACTTC. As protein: CASNPQGRYEQYF.

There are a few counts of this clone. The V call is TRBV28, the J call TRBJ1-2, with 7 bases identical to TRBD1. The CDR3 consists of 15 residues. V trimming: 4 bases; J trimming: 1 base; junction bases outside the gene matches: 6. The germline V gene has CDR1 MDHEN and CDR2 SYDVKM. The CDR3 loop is CASSYRGWRNYGYTF. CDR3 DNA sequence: TGTGCCAGCAGTTACAGGGGATGGCGTAACTATGGCTACACCTTC.

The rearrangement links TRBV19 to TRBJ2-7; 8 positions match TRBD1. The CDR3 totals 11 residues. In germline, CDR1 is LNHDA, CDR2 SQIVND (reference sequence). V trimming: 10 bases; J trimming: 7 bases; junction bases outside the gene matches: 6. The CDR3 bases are TGTGCCACGTCGGACAGGGTTGAGCAGTACTTC. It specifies CATSDRVEQYF.

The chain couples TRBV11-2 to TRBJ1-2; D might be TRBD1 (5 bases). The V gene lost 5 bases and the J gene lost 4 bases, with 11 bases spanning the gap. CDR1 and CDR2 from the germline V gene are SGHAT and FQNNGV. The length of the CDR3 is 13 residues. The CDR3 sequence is CASSPDSLYGYTF. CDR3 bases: TGTGCCAGCAGCCCCGACAGCCTCTATGGCTACACCTTC.

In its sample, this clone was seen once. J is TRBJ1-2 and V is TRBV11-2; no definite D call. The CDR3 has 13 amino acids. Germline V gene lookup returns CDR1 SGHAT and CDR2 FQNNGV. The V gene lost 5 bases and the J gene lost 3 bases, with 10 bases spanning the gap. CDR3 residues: CASSHYGDYGYTF. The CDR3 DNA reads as TGTGCCAGCAGCCACTACGGGGACTATGGCTACACCTTC. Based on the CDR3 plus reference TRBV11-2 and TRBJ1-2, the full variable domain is EAGVAQSPRYKIIEKRQSVAFWCNPISGHATLYWYQQILGQGPKLLIQFQNNGVVDDSQLPKDRFSAERLKGVDSTLKIQPAKLEDSAVYLCASSHYGDYGYTFGSGTRLTVV.